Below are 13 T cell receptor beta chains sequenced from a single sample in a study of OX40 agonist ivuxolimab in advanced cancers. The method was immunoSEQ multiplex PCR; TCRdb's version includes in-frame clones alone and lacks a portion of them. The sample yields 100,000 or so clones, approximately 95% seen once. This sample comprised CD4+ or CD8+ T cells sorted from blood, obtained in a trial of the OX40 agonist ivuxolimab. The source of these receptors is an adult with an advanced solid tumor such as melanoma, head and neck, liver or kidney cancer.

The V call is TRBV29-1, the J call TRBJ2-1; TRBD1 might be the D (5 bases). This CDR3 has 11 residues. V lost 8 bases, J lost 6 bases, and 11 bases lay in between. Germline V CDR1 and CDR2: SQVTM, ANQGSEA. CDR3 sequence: CSTHRGNEQFF. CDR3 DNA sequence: TGCAGCACACATAGGGGCAATGAGCAGTTCTTC.

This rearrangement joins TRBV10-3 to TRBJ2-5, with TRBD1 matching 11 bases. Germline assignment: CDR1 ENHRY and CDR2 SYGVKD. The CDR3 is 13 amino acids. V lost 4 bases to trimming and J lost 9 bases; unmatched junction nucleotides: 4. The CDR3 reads CAISVRDRGAQYF. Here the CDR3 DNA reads TGTGCCATCAGTGTCCGGGACAGGGGGGCCCAGTACTTC.

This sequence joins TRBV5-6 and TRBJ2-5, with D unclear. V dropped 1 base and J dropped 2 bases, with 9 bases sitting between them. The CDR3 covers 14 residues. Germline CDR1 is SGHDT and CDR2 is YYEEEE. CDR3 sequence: CASSLSVLQETQYF. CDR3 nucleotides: TGTGCCAGCAGCTTGTCAGTTTTGCAAGAGACCCAGTACTTC.

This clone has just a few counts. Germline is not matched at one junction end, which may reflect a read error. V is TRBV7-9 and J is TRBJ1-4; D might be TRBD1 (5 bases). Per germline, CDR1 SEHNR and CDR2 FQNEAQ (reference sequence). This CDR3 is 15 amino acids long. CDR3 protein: CASSLAGLVGEKLFF. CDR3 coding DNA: TGTGCCAGCAGCCTAGCAGGGCTCGTGGGCGAAAAACTGTTTTTT.

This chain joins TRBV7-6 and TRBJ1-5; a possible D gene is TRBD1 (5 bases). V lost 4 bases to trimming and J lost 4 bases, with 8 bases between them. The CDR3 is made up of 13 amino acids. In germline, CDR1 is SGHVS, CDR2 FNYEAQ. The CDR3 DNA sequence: TGTGCCAGCAGCTCCAGGGAGAATCAGCCCCAGCATTTT. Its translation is CASSSRENQPQHF.

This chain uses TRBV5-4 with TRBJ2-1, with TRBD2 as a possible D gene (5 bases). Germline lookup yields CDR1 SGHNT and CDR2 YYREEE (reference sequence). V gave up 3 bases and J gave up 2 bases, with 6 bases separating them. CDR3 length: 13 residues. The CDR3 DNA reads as TGTGCCAGCAGCTCGGGGACCTACAATGAGCAGTTCTTC. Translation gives CASSSGTYNEQFF.

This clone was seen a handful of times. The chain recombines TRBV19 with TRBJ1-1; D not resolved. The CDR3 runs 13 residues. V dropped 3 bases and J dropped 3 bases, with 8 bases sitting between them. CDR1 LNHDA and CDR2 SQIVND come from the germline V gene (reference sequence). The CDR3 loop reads CASSIYWDTEAFF. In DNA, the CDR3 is TGTGCCAGTAGTATCTATTGGGACACTGAAGCTTTCTTT.

As DNA, the CDR3 is TGTGCCAGCAGCGGCCTTTGGGCTGAAAAACTGTTTTTT. Encoded protein: CASSGLWAEKLFF. The chain joins TRBV14 to TRBJ1-4; D is ambiguous. This CDR3 comprises 13 residues. The V and J ends lost 5 bases and 7 bases respectively, with 11 bases between them. Germline V gene data show CDR1 as SGHDN and CDR2 as FVKESK.

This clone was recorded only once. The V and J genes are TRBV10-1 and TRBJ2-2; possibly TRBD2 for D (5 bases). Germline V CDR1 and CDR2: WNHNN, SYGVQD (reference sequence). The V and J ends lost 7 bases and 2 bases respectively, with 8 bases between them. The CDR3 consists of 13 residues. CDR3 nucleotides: TGCGCCAGCAACGAGGGAAACACCGGGGAGCTGTTTTTT. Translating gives CASNEGNTGELFF.

CDR3 amino acids: CASNLLGEQYF. DNA of the CDR3: TGTGCCAGCAACCTCTTGGGCGAGCAGTACTTC. The chain recombines TRBV9 with TRBJ2-7, with unresolved D. CDR3 length: 11 residues. Trimming removed 6 bases from V and 6 bases from J, with 10 bases in between. The germline gives CDR1 SGDLS, CDR2 YYNGEE.

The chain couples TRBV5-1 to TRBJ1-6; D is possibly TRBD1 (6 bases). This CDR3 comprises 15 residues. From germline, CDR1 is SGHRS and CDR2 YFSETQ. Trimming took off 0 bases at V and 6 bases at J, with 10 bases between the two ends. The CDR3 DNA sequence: TGCGCCAGCAGCTTGGGACAGGAGATTAATTCACCCCTCCACTTT. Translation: CASSLGQEINSPLHF. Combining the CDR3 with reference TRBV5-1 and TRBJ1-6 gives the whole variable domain KAGVTQTPRYLIKTRGQQVTLSCSPISGHRSVSWYQQTPGQGLQFLFEYFSETQRNKGNFPGRFSGRQFSNSRSEMNVSTLELGDSALYLCASSLGQEINSPLHFGNGTRLTVT.

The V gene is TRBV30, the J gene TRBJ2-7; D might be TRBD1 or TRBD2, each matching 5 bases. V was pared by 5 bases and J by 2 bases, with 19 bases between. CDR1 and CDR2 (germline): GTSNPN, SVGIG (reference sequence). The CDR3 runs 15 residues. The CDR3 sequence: CAWQGRGSRAYEQYF. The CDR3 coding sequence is TGTGCCTGGCAGGGTCGGGGTTCACGAGCCTACGAGCAGTACTTC.

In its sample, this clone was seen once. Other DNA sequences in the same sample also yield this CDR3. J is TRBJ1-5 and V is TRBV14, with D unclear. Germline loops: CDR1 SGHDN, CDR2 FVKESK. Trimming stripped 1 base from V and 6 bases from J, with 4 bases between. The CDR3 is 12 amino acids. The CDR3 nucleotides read TGTGCCAGCAGCCAAGGTTTTCAGCCCCAGCATTTT. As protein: CASSQGFQPQHF.